Below are 14 T cell receptor beta chains sequenced from a single sample in a study of CXCR3-negative and CXCR3-positive naive CD8 T cells. No antigen is known for these receptors. UMI-labeled TRB cDNA libraries were prepared by 5' RACE. Reprocessing the 5' RACE reads, TCRdb reports a single entry for every CDR3 protein and omits DNA. The sample table includes approximately 65,000 distinct CDR3 sequences. Overall study results and limits: The study found more hydrophobic TRB CDR3s in CXCR3-positive naive cells than in CXCR3-negative naive cells.

The material sequenced was naive CXCR3+ CD8+ T cells from blood. Subset indicated: CD45RO-CCR7+CD27+CD95- naive CD8+ T cells expressing CXCR3 (TNR3+). These receptor sequences come from a human donor in good health. Some clones in this sample may be carry-over from other donors' samples.

V gene TRBV6-5 combines with J gene TRBJ2-7; TCRdb names TRBD1, which stays unverified in the absence of DNA. The CDR3 has 15 amino acids. The germline gives CDR1 MNHEY, CDR2 SVGAGI. CDR3 sequence reads: CASSYSRQGTYEQYF.

The chain has TRBV5-4 and TRBJ2-1; the TCRdb D gene call, TRBD1, has no DNA to confirm it. CDR3 length equals 15 residues. CDR1 and CDR2 from the germline V gene are SGHNT and YYREEE (reference sequence). The CDR3 spells CASSSISDRNNEQFF.

The V call is TRBV12-3 or TRBV12-4, the J call TRBJ1-5; TCRdb calls TRBD1, which cannot be checked without DNA. CDR3 length equals 15 residues. The CDR3 protein is CASRWGGDSNQPQHF.

The rearrangement links TRBV29-1 to TRBJ2-7; the D call of TRBD1 rests on TCRdb alone, since no DNA is present to check it. The CDR3 has 14 residues. Germline lookup yields CDR1 SQVTM and CDR2 ANQGSEA. CDR3 sequence reads: CSVEGTGGPYEQYF.

V gene TRBV19 combines with J gene TRBJ1-5; as DNA is missing, the TRBD1 call by TCRdb cannot be tested. Germline CDR1 reads LNHDA; CDR2 reads SQIVND (reference sequence). The CDR3 runs to 13 residues. This chain's CDR3 is CASSSDRVQPQHF.

The chain employs TRBV10-1 and TRBJ1-4. This CDR3 contains 20 residues. Germline lookup yields CDR1 WNHNN and CDR2 SYGVQD (reference sequence). CDR3 in amino acids: CASSESTRAERSATNEKLFF.

This rearrangement joins TRBV29-1 to TRBJ2-7; there is no DNA to check the TCRdb D call of TRBD1. Germline-derived CDR1 and CDR2 are SQVTM and ANQGSEA. The CDR3 loop spans 12 amino acids. CDR3 amino acids: CSVRFQGYEQYF.

The chain employs TRBV19 and TRBJ1-5; checking the TCRdb D call of TRBD1 is not possible without DNA. Germline-derived CDR1 and CDR2 are LNHDA and SQIVND (reference sequence). The CDR3 runs 15 residues. This CDR3 reads CASHPLGTSRQPQHF. The entire variable domain, with the rest obtained from reference TRBV19 and TRBJ1-5, is as follows: DGGITQSPKYLFRKEGQNVTLSCEQNLNHDAMYWYRQDPGQGLRLIYYSQIVNDFQKGDIAEGYSVSREKKESFPLTVTSAQKNPTAFYLCASHPLGTSRQPQHFGDGTRLSIL.

V usage is TRBV7-8 and J usage is TRBJ1-2; TCRdb's D call, TRBD1, is unchecked because there is no DNA. Germline V lookup: CDR1 SGHVS, CDR2 FQNEAQ. The CDR3 spans 16 residues. CDR3 amino acids: CASSLGQTGWSGGYTF.

V is TRBV7-9 and J is TRBJ2-7; there is no DNA to check the TCRdb D call of TRBD1. There are 12 residues in the CDR3. CDR1 and CDR2 from the germline V gene are SEHNR and FQNEAQ (reference sequence). The CDR3 protein is CASSPWPNEQYF.

The rearrangement uses TRBV6-5 and TRBJ2-5; TCRdb's assignment of TRBD1 cannot be checked, as there is no DNA. The CDR3 is 17 amino acids. Germline loops: CDR1 MNHEY, CDR2 SVGAGI. CDR3: CASSYLRDTTWGETQYF.

This chain links TRBV29-1 with TRBJ2-1; there is no DNA to check the TCRdb D call of TRBD1. The CDR3 is 17 residues long. Germline V gene lookup returns CDR1 SQVTM and CDR2 ANQGSEA. The CDR3 sequence is CSVNTPSGGTLHNEQFF.

This chain uses TRBV29-1 with TRBJ2-3; the TCRdb D gene call, TRBD1, has no DNA to confirm it. The germline V gene has CDR1 SQVTM and CDR2 ANQGSEA. The CDR3 is 15 amino acids. CDR3 loop: CSVVARGTWMHTQYF.

The gene calls are TRBV5-5 and TRBJ2-7. The CDR3 is made up of 14 amino acids. Germline assignment: CDR1 SGHKS and CDR2 YYEKEE (reference sequence). The CDR3 reads CASSLERLSYEQYF.